The 13 T cell receptor beta chains below come from one sample, sequenced in a study of T cell responses to AZD1222 COVID-19 vaccine (dated by TCRdb to the early 2020s). Read against the paper, the sample's time point label means: about 28 days (+/-7) after the second vaccine dose. Libraries came from the immunoSEQ multiplex PCR assay. TCRdb stores this immuneACCESS table with in-frame sequences only. Part of the clones is absent; in the studies checked, under half of the shortfall reflects unresolved V genes, and no reason is known for the rest. In this sample the table shows about 42,000 clones, around 88% of which occur a single time. The ten largest clones capture roughly 25% of the sample. Sequenced here: peripheral blood, sampled 28 days after the second AZD1222 dose. These receptors were taken from an adult who received the AZD1222 COVID-19 vaccine.

Written as DNA, the CDR3 is TGTGCCAGCAGCGCGACAGGGGACAATCAGCCCCAGCATTTT. Protein product: CASSATGDNQPQHF. This chain uses TRBV9 with TRBJ1-5; 8 nucleotides align to TRBD1. Germline V lookup: CDR1 SGDLS, CDR2 YYNGEE. Trimming cost V 3 bases and J 3 bases; bases outside gene matches: 2. The CDR3 runs to 14 residues.

This sequence joins TRBV3-1 (or the pseudogene TRBV3-2) and TRBJ1-5; 7 bases agree with TRBD1. Germline V gene sequence: CDR1 LGHDT, CDR2 YNNKEL (reference sequence). The V gene end was trimmed by 2 bases and the J gene end by 11 bases; junction bases not matched to a gene: 6. This CDR3 comprises 13 residues. The CDR3 loop is CASSQQVQGAQHF. For the CDR3, the DNA is TGTGCCAGCAGCCAACAGGTTCAGGGGGCCCAGCATTTT.

This rearrangement joins TRBV6-1 to TRBJ2-2; D gene unclear. There are 18 residues in the CDR3. Germline values: CDR1 MNHNS, CDR2 SASEGT. V was pared by 2 bases and J by 0 bases, with 16 bases between. The CDR3, as DNA: TGTGCCAGCAGTGAATGGAGTTTTTCGGGTTCGAACACCGGGGAGCTGTTTTTT. It is translated as CASSEWSFSGSNTGELFF.

V and J are TRBV15 and TRBJ2-1; D unresolved. CDR3 length: 15 residues. V was cut by 0 bases and J by 4 bases, with 10 bases left in between. Germline CDR1 and CDR2: LNHNV and YYDKDF (reference sequence). The CDR3, as DNA: TGTGCCACCAGCAGAGATCAGTTTCTTTACAATGAGCAGTTCTTC. As protein: CATSRDQFLYNEQFF.

The table lists this clone with a few counts. This chain joins TRBV6-5 and TRBJ2-5; no definite D call. CDR1 is MNHEY, CDR2 SVGAGI, per germline. This CDR3 spans 13 amino acids. V was trimmed by 6 bases and J by 5 bases, leaving 13 bases between them. In DNA form, the CDR3 reads TGTGCCAGCAGGCCCGGCCGTTGGGAGACCCAGTACTTC. It specifies CASRPGRWETQYF.

The chain couples TRBV11-1 to TRBJ1-5; D ambiguous. The CDR3 contains 13 residues. Trimming pared 5 bases from V and 4 bases from J, leaving 9 bases between. Looked up from germline, CDR1 is SGHAT and CDR2 is FQDESV (reference sequence). CDR3 protein: CASSPRSNQPQHF. The DNA of the CDR3 is TGTGCCAGCAGCCCCCGGAGTAATCAGCCCCAGCATTTT. The full variable domain, rest sourced from reference TRBV11-1 and TRBJ1-5, is EAEVAQSPRYKITEKSQAVAFWCDPISGHATLYWYRQILGQGPELLVQFQDESVVDDSQLPKDRFSAERLKGVDSTLKIQPAELGDSAMYLCASSPRSNQPQHFGDGTRLSIL.

This clone has just one count. The chain couples TRBV6-5 to TRBJ2-1, with TRBD2 matching 9 bases. The CDR3 has 15 amino acids. The ends lost 0 bases at V and 8 bases at J; junction bases unmatched: 5. Germline CDR1 and CDR2: MNHEY and SVGAGI. In nucleotides, the CDR3 is TGTGCCAGCAGTTACTCTGGGACTAGCCTCGATGAGCAGTTCTTC. It yields the protein CASSYSGTSLDEQFF.

The rearrangement uses TRBV27 and TRBJ1-4; 9 bases agree with TRBD1. Trimming at V came to 6 bases and at J to 6 bases, leaving 5 bases not matched to a gene. Germline V lookup: CDR1 MNHEY, CDR2 SMNVEV (reference sequence). The CDR3 has 14 residues. CDR3 DNA sequence: TGTGCCAGCAGGACCGGGACAGGGTATGAAAAACTGTTTTTT. Translation gives CASRTGTGYEKLFF.

This sequence joins TRBV5-4 and TRBJ2-3, with 8 bases lining up with TRBD1. CDR1 and CDR2 (germline): SGHNT, YYREEE (reference sequence). This CDR3 spans 17 amino acids. V lost 1 base, J lost 1 base, and 8 bases stayed unmatched. The CDR3 protein is CASSLRQGARGTDTQYF. The CDR3 region has the DNA TGTGCCAGCAGCTTGCGTCAGGGGGCGCGGGGCACAGATACGCAGTATTTT.

The gene calls are TRBV29-1 and TRBJ1-5, with D unresolved. Between the trimmed V and J ends, which lost 4 bases and 2 bases, there was a span of 12 bases. From germline, CDR1 is SQVTM and CDR2 ANQGSEA. This CDR3 contains 14 residues. The CDR3: CSVGWGDGNQPQHF. The CDR3 nucleotides are TGCAGCGTTGGGTGGGGTGATGGCAATCAGCCCCAGCATTTT.

The chain links TRBV2 to TRBJ2-3; TRBD1 agrees at 7 bases. The length of the CDR3 is 15 residues. Germline-derived CDR1 and CDR2 are SNHLY and FYNNEI. J lost 4 bases, V lost 4 bases, and 8 bases had no gene match. The CDR3 is CASSVGQDLSDTQYF. CDR3 bases: TGTGCCAGCAGTGTAGGACAGGATCTATCAGATACGCAGTATTTT. The entire variable domain, with the rest obtained from reference TRBV2 and TRBJ2-3, is as follows: EPEVTQTPSHQVTQMGQEVILRCVPISNHLYFYWYRQILGQKVEFLVSFYNNEISEKSEIFDDQFSVERPDGSNFTLKIRSTKLEDSAMYFCASSVGQDLSDTQYFGPGTRLTVL.

In its sample, this clone was seen once. The gene calls are TRBV27 and TRBJ2-1; 11 bases fit TRBD2. The ends lost 5 bases at V and 7 bases at J; junction bases unmatched: 10. Germline V gives CDR1 MNHEY, CDR2 SMNVEV (reference sequence). CDR3 length equals 16 residues. CDR3 nucleotide sequence: TGTGCCAGCAGTCGAATCGGGACTAGCGGAGGGAATGAGCAGTTCTTC. Amino acid sequence: CASSRIGTSGGNEQFF.

This chain uses TRBV7-9 with TRBJ1-1, with a weak D call TRBD1 (5 bases). Trimming cost V 5 bases and J 2 bases, with 12 bases left between them. This CDR3 is 14 amino acids long. Germline lookup yields CDR1 SEHNR and CDR2 FQNEAQ (reference sequence). CDR3 sequence (DNA): TGTGCCAGCAGCCTATTGGGGGGAAACACTGAAGCTTTCTTT. Its protein is CASSLLGGNTEAFF.